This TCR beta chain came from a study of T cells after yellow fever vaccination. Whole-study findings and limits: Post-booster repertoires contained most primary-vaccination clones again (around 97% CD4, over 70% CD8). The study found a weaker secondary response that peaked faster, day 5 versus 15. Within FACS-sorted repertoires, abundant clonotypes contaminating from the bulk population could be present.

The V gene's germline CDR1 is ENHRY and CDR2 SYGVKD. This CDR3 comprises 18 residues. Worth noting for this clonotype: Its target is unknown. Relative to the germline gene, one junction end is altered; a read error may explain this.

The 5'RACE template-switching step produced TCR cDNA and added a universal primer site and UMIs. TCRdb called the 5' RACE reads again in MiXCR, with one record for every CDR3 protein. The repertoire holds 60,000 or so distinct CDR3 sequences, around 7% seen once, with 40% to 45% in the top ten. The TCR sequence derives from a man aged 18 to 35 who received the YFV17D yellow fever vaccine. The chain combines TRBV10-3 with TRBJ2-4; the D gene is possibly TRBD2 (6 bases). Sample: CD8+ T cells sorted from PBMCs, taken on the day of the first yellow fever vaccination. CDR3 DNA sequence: TGTGCCATCAGCGGGACTTTCCTGATTACCTTTCACAAAAACAATCAGTACTTC. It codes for CAISGTFLITFHKNNQYF.